The rows below give T cell receptor beta chains drawn from one sample of a study of T cell changes during pregnancy in multiple sclerosis. Method: immunoSEQ multiplex PCR; TCRdb's copy keeps in-frame clones and lacks some. The sample lists around 40,000 clones; approximately 90% were seen once. This sample comprised CD4+ T cells from peripheral blood mononuclear cells, obtained in the second trimester of pregnancy. These receptors all stem from a female donor with multiple sclerosis, enrolled in a pregnancy study. CDR3s include the opening cysteine and the closing phenylalanine or tryptophan. The order of the fields is CDR3 protein, CDR3 DNA, clone size, D gene, J gene, V gene. D genes are given only for firm matches. Size is stated for part of the rows, as once, few or many counts, or as a class when the clone is expanded.

CDR3: CASSSGQERTDTQYF
DNA: TGCGCCAGCAGCTCCGGACAGGAACGCACAGATACGCAGTATTTT
size: NA
D: TRBD1
J: TRBJ2-3
V: TRBV5-1

CDR3: CASNPGIGAGNTIYF
DNA: TGCGCCAGCAACCCAGGGATAGGGGCTGGAAACACCATATATTTT
size: NA
D: NA
J: TRBJ1-3
V: TRBV5-1

CDR3: CASSGPGTGVNYTF
DNA: TGTGCCAGCAGTGGACCCGGGACAGGGGTTAACTACACCTTC
size: NA
D: TRBD1
J: TRBJ1-2
V: TRBV6-1

CDR3: CASGPLTSGGDGEQFF
DNA: TGTGCCAGTGGTCCCCTGACTAGCGGGGGGGACGGTGAGCAGTTCTTC
size: NA
D: TRBD2
J: TRBJ2-1
V: TRBV19

CDR3: CASSSGTGYEQFF
DNA: TGTGCCAGCAGTTCCGGGACAGGTTATGAGCAGTTCTTC
size: NA
D: TRBD1
J: TRBJ2-1
V: TRBV2

CDR3: CASSQTSVETGELFF
DNA: TGTGCCAGTAGTCAGACTAGCGTTGAGACCGGGGAGCTGTTTTTT
size: NA
D: TRBD2
J: TRBJ2-2
V: TRBV19

CDR3: CAWSVGDYPSYNEQFF
DNA: TGTGCCTGGAGCGTGGGGGACTACCCCTCCTACAATGAGCAGTTCTTC
size: NA
D: TRBD2
J: TRBJ2-1
V: TRBV30

CDR3: CASSHTGTGNTIYF
DNA: TGTGCCAGCAGTCATACAGGAACTGGAAACACCATATATTTT
size: NA
D: NA
J: TRBJ1-3
V: TRBV11-2

CDR3: CASSQEATSAPSSYEQYF
DNA: TGTGCCAGCAGCCAAGAGGCAACTAGCGCTCCGAGCTCCTACGAGCAGTACTTC
size: NA
D: TRBD2
J: TRBJ2-7
V: TRBV4-2

CDR3: CASSPGQGNEKLFF
DNA: TGTGCCAGCAGCCCAGGACAGGGAAACGAAAAACTGTTTTTT
size: few
D: TRBD1
J: TRBJ1-4
V: TRBV4-2

CDR3: CASSWSGYSTDTQYF
DNA: TGCGCCAGCAGCTGGAGCGGATATAGCACAGATACGCAGTATTTT
size: NA
D: NA
J: TRBJ2-3
V: TRBV5-1

CDR3: CASSQGSSGGASEFF
DNA: TGTGCCAGCAGCCAAGGGTCTAGCGGGGGGGCCTCGGAATTCTTC
size: NA
D: TRBD2
J: TRBJ2-1
V: TRBV4-2

CDR3: CASSLAGQVSGNTIYF
DNA: TGTGCCAGCAGCTTAGCGGGACAGGTCTCTGGAAACACCATATATTTT
size: NA
D: TRBD1
J: TRBJ1-3
V: TRBV11-2

CDR3: CASSQGTGQPQHF
DNA: TGCGCCAGCAGCCAGGGGACAGGGCAGCCCCAGCATTTT
size: NA
D: TRBD1
J: TRBJ1-5
V: TRBV4-3

CDR3: CASSPSPTGTGRIF
DNA: TGTGCCAGCAGCCCATCCCCCACCGGGACAGGCCGGATCTTT
size: NA
D: TRBD1
J: TRBJ1-1
V: TRBV7-3

CDR3: CASSTGTSGNGANTGELFF
DNA: TGCGCCAGCAGTACAGGGACTAGCGGGAATGGGGCGAACACCGGGGAGCTGTTTTTT
size: NA
D: TRBD2
J: TRBJ2-2
V: TRBV5-1

CDR3: CASSPGTSGMINEQFF
DNA: TGCGCCAGCAGCCCCGGGACTAGCGGGATGATCAATGAGCAGTTCTTC
size: NA
D: TRBD2
J: TRBJ2-1
V: TRBV5-1

CDR3: CASSPPGGGYGYTF
DNA: TGTGCCAGCAGCCCACCTGGGGGGGGATATGGCTACACCTTC
size: NA
D: NA
J: TRBJ1-2
V: TRBV9

CDR3: CAWSGGQGKDYGYTF
DNA: TGTGCCTGGAGTGGGGGACAGGGAAAAGACTATGGCTACACCTTC
size: NA
D: TRBD1
J: TRBJ1-2
V: TRBV30

CDR3: CASSYRDRYNEQFF
DNA: TGTGCCAGCAGCTACCGGGACAGGTACAATGAGCAGTTCTTC
size: NA
D: TRBD1
J: TRBJ2-1
V: TRBV7-2

CDR3: CASSSPSGQETQYF
DNA: TGTGCCAGCAGCTCCCCTAGCGGCCAAGAGACCCAGTACTTC
size: NA
D: TRBD2
J: TRBJ2-5
V: TRBV5-4

CDR3: CASKPEAYQPQHF
DNA: TGTGCCAGCAAGCCCGAAGCTTATCAGCCCCAGCATTTT
size: NA
D: NA
J: TRBJ1-5
V: TRBV6-6

CDR3: CASSFFGTIGRTEAFF
DNA: TGTGCCAGCAGCTTCTTTGGTACTATAGGTCGCACTGAAGCTTTCTTT
size: NA
D: NA
J: TRBJ1-1
V: TRBV7-8

CDR3: CASTPTRQDYGYTF
DNA: TGTGCCAGTACCCCCACCAGACAAGACTATGGCTACACCTTC
size: NA
D: NA
J: TRBJ1-2
V: TRBV19

CDR3: CASSLSGGTLGPEQYF
DNA: TGTGCCAGCAGCTTATCCGGCGGCACCTTGGGTCCCGAGCAGTACTTC
size: NA
D: NA
J: TRBJ2-7
V: TRBV7-9

CDR3: CASSPGSAGFQYF
DNA: TGTGCCAGCTCCCCGGGCAGCGCAGGGTTTCAGTACTTC
size: NA
D: NA
J: TRBJ2-4
V: TRBV18

CDR3: CASSRTGYGYTF
DNA: TGCGCCAGCAGCCGGACAGGGTATGGCTACACCTTC
size: NA
D: TRBD1
J: TRBJ1-2
V: TRBV4-3

CDR3: CASSLGSQGRGETQYF
DNA: TGCGCCAGCAGCTTGGGATCACAGGGACGGGGAGAGACCCAGTACTTC
size: NA
D: NA
J: TRBJ2-5
V: TRBV5-1

CDR3: CASSESGAWTEAFF
DNA: TGCGCCAGCAGTGAGTCGGGGGCATGGACTGAAGCTTTCTTT
size: NA
D: NA
J: TRBJ1-1
V: TRBV10-1

CDR3: CASSLTGVEDTQYF
DNA: TGTGCCAGCTCCCTGACAGGGGTTGAAGATACGCAGTATTTT
size: NA
D: TRBD1
J: TRBJ2-3
V: TRBV6-1

CDR3: CASSPRWSSGNTIYF
DNA: TGTGCCAGCTCACCACGGTGGAGCTCTGGAAACACCATATATTTT
size: NA
D: NA
J: TRBJ1-3
V: TRBV18

CDR3: CASSPIRDYYEQYF
DNA: TGTGCCAGCAGCCCCATCCGGGACTACTACGAGCAGTACTTC
size: once
D: TRBD2
J: TRBJ2-7
V: TRBV5-6

CDR3: CASRVTMRLAGPKPDTQYF
DNA: TGCGCCAGCAGGGTGACAATGAGACTAGCGGGGCCCAAACCAGATACGCAGTATTTT
size: NA
D: TRBD2
J: TRBJ2-3
V: TRBV5-1

CDR3: CASRTGTGNYEQYF
DNA: TGTGCCAGCAGGACGGGGACAGGGAACTACGAGCAGTACTTC
size: NA
D: TRBD1
J: TRBJ2-7
V: TRBV2

CDR3: CASSFDRVGAFF
DNA: TGTGCCAGCAGCTTCGACAGGGTTGGAGCTTTCTTT
size: NA
D: TRBD1
J: TRBJ1-1
V: TRBV7-2

CDR3: CASSYGSGVTDTQYF
DNA: TGTGCCAGCAGCTATGGGTCGGGTGTCACAGATACGCAGTATTTT
size: NA
D: NA
J: TRBJ2-3
V: TRBV7-9

CDR3: CAWSSGTDLEKLFF
DNA: TGTGCCTGGAGTAGTGGGACAGACCTTGAAAAACTGTTTTTT
size: NA
D: TRBD1
J: TRBJ1-4
V: TRBV30

CDR3: CASTKGPRSSSYNEQFF
DNA: TGTGCCAGCACCAAGGGGCCAAGATCCAGCTCCTACAATGAGCAGTTCTTC
size: NA
D: NA
J: TRBJ2-1
V: TRBV27

CDR3: CAWTGEGYGYTF
DNA: TGTGCCTGGACAGGGGAGGGCTATGGCTACACCTTC
size: NA
D: NA
J: TRBJ1-2
V: TRBV30

CDR3: CASSLGHRENQPQHF
DNA: TGTGCCAGCAGCTTAGGGCACAGGGAAAATCAGCCCCAGCATTTT
size: NA
D: NA
J: TRBJ1-5
V: TRBV11-2